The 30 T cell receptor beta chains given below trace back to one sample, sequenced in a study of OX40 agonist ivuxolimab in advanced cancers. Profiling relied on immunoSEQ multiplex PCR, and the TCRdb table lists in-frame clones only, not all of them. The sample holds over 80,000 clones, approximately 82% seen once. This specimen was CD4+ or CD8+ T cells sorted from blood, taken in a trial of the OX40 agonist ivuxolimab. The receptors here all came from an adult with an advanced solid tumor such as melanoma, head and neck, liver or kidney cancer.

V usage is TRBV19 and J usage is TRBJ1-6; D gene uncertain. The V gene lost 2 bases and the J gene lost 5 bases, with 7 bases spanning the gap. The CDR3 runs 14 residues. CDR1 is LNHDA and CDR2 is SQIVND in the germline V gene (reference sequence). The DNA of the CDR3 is TGTGCCAGTAGTATAATCGCGGATAATTCACCCCTCCACTTT. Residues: CASSIIADNSPLHF.

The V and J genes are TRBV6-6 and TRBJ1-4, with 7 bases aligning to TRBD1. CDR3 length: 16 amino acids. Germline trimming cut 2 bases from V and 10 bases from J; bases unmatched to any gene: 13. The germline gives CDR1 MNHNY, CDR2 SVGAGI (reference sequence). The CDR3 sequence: CASSYASGGGFGKLFF. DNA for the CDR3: TGTGCCAGCAGTTACGCCTCAGGGGGAGGGTTTGGAAAACTGTTTTTT.

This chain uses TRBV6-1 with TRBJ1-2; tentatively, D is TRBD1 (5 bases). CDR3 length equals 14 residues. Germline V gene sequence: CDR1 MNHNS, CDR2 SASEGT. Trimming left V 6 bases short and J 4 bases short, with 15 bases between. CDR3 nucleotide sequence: TGTGCCAGCAGGCCTGGGGCAGGAGGCTATGGCTACACCTTC. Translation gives CASRPGAGGYGYTF.

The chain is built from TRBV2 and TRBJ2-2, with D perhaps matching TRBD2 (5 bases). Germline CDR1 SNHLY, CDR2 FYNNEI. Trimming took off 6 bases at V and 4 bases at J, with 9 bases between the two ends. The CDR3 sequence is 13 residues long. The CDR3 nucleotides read TGTGCCAGCAGGGACTTAACCACCGGGGAGCTGTTTTTT. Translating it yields CASRDLTTGELFF.

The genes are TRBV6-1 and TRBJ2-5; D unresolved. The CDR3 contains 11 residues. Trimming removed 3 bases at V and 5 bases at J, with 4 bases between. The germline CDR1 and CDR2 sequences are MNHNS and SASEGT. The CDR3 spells CASSDWETQYF. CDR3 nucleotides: TGTGCCAGCAGTGATTGGGAGACCCAGTACTTC.

CDR3 amino acids: CASSLGQGAGKTQYF. CDR3 DNA: TGCGCCAGCAGCTTGGGACAGGGGGCAGGGAAGACCCAGTACTTC. This sequence joins TRBV5-1 and TRBJ2-5; 10 nucleotides align to TRBD1. The V gene end was trimmed by 0 bases and the J gene end by 6 bases; junction bases not matched to a gene: 5. This CDR3 has 15 amino acids. CDR1 and CDR2 (germline): SGHRS, YFSETQ.

CDR3 sequence (DNA): TGTGCCAGCAGTTCCCAGACTTGGGGGGATACGCAGTATTTT. It encodes CASSSQTWGDTQYF. V is TRBV6-5 and J is TRBJ2-3, with D perhaps being TRBD1 or TRBD2 (5 bases each). The ends were cut back, 4 bases at V and 6 bases at J, with 14 bases in the middle. Germline V gene data show CDR1 as MNHEY and CDR2 as SVGAGI. The CDR3 spans 14 residues.

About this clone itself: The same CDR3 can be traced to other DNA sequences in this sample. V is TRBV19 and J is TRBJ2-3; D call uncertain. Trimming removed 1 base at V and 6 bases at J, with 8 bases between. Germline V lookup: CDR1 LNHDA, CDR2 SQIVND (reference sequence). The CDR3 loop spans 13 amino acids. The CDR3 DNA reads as TGTGCCAGTAGTATAGCAAGAGCGGATACGCAGTATTTT. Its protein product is CASSIARADTQYF.

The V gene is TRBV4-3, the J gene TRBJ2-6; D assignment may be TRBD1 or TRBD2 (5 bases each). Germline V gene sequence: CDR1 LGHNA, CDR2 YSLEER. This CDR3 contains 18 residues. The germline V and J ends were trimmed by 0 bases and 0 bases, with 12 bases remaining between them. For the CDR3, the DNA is TGCGCCAGCAGCCAAGAAGACCGAGGGACCTCTGGGGCCAACGTCCTGACTTTC. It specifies CASSQEDRGTSGANVLTF.

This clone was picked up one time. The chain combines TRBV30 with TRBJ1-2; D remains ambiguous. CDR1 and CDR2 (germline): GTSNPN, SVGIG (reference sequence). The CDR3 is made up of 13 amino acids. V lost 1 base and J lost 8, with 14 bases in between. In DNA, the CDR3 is TGTGCCTGGAGTGAGGGAGCCCATGGAGGCTACACCTTC. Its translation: CAWSEGAHGGYTF.

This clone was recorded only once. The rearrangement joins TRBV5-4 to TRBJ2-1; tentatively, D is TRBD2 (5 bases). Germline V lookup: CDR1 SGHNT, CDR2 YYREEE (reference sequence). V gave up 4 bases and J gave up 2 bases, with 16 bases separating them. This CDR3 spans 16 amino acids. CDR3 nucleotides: TGTGCCAGCAGCGTGCGTCGGGGTGGGGCCTACAATGAGCAGTTCTTC. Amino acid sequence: CASSVRRGGAYNEQFF.

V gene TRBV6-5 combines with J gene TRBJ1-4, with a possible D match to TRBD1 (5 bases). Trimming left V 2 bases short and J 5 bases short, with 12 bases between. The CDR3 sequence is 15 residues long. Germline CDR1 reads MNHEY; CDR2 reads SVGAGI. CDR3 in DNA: TGTGCCAGCAGTTACGGGGGTTACTCAAATGAAAAACTGTTTTTT. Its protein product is CASSYGGYSNEKLFF.

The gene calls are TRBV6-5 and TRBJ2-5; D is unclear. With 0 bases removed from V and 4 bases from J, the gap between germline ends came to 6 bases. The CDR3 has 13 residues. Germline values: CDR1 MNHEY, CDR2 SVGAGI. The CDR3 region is CASSYSVGETQYF. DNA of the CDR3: TGTGCCAGCAGTTACTCGGTTGGAGAGACCCAGTACTTC.

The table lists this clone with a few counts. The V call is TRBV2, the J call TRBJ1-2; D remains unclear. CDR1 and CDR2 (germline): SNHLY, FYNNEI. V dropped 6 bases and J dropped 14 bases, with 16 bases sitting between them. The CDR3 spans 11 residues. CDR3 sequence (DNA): TGTGCCAGCAGGGGATCGAACCGTTGGACCTTC. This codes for CASRGSNRWTF.

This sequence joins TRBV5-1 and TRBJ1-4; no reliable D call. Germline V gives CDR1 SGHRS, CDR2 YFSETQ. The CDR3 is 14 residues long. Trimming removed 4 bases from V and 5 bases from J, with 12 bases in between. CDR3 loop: CASSPTGRNEKLFF. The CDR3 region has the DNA TGCGCCAGCAGCCCGACTGGACGAAATGAAAAACTGTTTTTT.

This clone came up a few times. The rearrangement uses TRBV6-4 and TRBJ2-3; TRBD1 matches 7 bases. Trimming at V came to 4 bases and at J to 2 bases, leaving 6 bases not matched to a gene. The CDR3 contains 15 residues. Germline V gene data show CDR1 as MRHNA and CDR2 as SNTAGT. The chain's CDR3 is CASSAAGGYTDTQYF. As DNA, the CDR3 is TGTGCCAGCAGTGCGGCAGGGGGTTACACAGATACGCAGTATTTT.

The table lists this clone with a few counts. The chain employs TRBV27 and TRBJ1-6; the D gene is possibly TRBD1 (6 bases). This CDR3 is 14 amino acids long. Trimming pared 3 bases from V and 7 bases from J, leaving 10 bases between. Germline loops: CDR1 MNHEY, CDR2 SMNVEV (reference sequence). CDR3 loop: CASSFRQGNSPLHF. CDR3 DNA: TGTGCCAGCAGTTTTCGGCAGGGGAATTCACCCCTCCACTTT.

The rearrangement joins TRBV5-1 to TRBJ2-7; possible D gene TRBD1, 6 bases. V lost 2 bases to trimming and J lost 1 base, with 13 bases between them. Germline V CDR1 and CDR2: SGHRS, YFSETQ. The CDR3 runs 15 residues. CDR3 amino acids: CASSFNPGHSYEQYF. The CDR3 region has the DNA TGCGCCAGCAGCTTTAATCCGGGACATTCCTACGAGCAGTACTTC.

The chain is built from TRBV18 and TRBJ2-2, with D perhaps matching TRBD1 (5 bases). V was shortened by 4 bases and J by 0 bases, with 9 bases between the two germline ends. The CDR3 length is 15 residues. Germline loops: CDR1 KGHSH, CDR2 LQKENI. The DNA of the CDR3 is TGTGCCAGCTCACAGGACATGGCGAACACCGGGGAGCTGTTTTTT. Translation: CASSQDMANTGELFF.

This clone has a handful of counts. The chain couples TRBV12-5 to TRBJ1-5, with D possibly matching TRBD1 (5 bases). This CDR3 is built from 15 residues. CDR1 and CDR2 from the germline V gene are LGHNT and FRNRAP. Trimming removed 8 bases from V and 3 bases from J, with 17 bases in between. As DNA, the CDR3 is TGTGCTAGTTCCCCGTGGCAGGGATCCAATCAGCCCCAGCATTTT. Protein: CASSPWQGSNQPQHF. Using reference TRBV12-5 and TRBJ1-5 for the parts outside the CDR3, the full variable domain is DARVTQTPRHKVTEMGQEVTMRCQPILGHNTVFWYRQTMMQGLELLAYFRNRAPLDDSGMPKDRFSAEMPDATLATLKIQPSEPRDSAVYFCASSPWQGSNQPQHFGDGTRLSIL.

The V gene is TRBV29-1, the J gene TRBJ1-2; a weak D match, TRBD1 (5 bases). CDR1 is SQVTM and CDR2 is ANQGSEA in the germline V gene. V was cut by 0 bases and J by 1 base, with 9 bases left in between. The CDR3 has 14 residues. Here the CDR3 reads CSVEDKGSNYGYTF. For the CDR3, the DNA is TGCAGCGTTGAAGATAAGGGGAGTAACTATGGCTACACCTTC.

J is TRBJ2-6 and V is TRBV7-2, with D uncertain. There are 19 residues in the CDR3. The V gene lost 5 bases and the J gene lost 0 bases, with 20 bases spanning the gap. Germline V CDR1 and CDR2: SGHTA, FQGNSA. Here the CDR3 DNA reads TGTGCCAGCAGCCGCTTACCCGTAGGCGCAGGCTCTGGGGCCAACGTCCTGACTTTC. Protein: CASSRLPVGAGSGANVLTF.

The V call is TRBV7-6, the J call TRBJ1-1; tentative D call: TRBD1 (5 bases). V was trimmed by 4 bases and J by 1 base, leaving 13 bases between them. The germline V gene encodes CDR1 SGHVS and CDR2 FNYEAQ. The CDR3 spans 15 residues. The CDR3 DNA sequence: TGTGCCAGCAGCTCGCGGGACGCCCCGAACACTGAAGCTTTCTTT. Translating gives CASSSRDAPNTEAFF.

The CDR3, as DNA: TGTGCCAGCAGTGAAGGCCGGGGAAGTAAGCCCCAGCATTTT. Translated, it gives CASSEGRGSKPQHF. The J gene is TRBJ1-5, the V gene TRBV2; D is unclear. V was trimmed by 1 base and J by 8 bases, leaving 12 bases between them. CDR1 and CDR2 (germline): SNHLY, FYNNEI. The CDR3 is made up of 14 amino acids. Full variable domain (rest looked up from reference TRBV2 and TRBJ1-5): EPEVTQTPSHQVTQMGQEVILRCVPISNHLYFYWYRQILGQKVEFLVSFYNNEISEKSEIFDDQFSVERPDGSNFTLKIRSTKLEDSAMYFCASSEGRGSKPQHFGDGTRLSIL.

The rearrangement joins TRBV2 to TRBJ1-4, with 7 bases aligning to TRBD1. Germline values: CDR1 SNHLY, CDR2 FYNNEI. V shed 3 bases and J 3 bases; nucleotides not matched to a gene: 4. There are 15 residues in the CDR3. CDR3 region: CASSDTGTANEKLFF. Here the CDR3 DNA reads TGTGCCAGCAGTGACACCGGGACAGCTAATGAAAAACTGTTTTTT.

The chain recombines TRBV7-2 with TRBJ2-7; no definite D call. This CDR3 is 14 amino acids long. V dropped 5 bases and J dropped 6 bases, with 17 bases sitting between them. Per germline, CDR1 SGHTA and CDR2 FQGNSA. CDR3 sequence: CASSENLGVGEQYF. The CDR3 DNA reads TGTGCCAGCAGCGAGAATCTCGGTGTTGGCGAGCAGTACTTC.

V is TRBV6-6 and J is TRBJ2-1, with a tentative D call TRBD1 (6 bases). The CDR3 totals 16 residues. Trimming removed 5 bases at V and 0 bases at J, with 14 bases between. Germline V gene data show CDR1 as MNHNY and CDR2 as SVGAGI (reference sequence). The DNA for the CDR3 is TGTGCCAGCAGTCGCCCGACAGGAAACTCCTACAATGAGCAGTTCTTC. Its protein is CASSRPTGNSYNEQFF.

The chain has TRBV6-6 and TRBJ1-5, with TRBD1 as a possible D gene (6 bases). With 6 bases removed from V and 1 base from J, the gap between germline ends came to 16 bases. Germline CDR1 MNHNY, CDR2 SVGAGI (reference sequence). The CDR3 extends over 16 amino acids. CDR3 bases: TGTGCCAGCAGACCTAGAGGCCAGGGGAGCAATCAGCCCCAGCATTTT. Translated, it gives CASRPRGQGSNQPQHF.

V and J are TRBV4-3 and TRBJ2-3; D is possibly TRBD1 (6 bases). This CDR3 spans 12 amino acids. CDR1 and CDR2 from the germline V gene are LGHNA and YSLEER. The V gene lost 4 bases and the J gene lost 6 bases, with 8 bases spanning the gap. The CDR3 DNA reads TGCGCCAGCAGCCCGGACAGTGATACGCAGTATTTT. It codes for CASSPDSDTQYF.

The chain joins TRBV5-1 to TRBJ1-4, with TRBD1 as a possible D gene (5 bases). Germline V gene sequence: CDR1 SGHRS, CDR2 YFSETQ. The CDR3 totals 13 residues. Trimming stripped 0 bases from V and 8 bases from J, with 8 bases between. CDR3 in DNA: TGCGCCAGCAGCTTGGCAGGGCAAGAAAAACTGTTTTTT. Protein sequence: CASSLAGQEKLFF.